This TCR beta chain was captured by sequencing in a study of blood T cell repertoires in COVID-19. Profiled with immunoSEQ multiplex PCR; TCRdb holds only in-frame clones, not every one. The sample has some 360,000 clones, about nine tenths seen once. Germline V lookup: CDR1 SGDLS, CDR2 YYNGEE. Trimming shortened V by 0 bases and J by 2 bases, and 11 bases separated the two germline ends. CDR3 size: 16 residues. The chain joins TRBV9 to TRBJ2-2; D gene unclear. Sequenced sample: peripheral blood. The source of this sequence is a woman aged 55-70 years with COVID-19, enrolled during active disease. The CDR3 bases are TGTGCCAGCAGCGTAGACCCCACGGTCAACACCGGGGAGCTGTTTTTT. Its protein product is CASSVDPTVNTGELFF.